This TCR beta chain was observed in a study of shared clonotypes between healthy human individuals. Study-wide points: The researchers took only blood, and tissue repertoires probably look different.

Using immunoSEQ multiplex PCR, the repertoire was profiled, and TCRdb retains in-frame clones only, with some absent. This sample has approximately 2,200,000 clones, with 93% found just once. The CDR3 is 15 residues long. The V gene's germline CDR1 is SGDLS and CDR2 YYNGEE. Trimming took 0 bases from V and 0 from J, leaving 7 bases between them. As regards this clone: Antigen: not known. This CDR3 is also generated by other DNA sequences in the sample.

CD45RO-negative cells were positively selected for CCR7, leaving out terminally differentiated effector memory CD45RA+ cells. This TCR derives from a man in his late teens or twenties in good health. Some clones in this sample may be carry-over from other donors' samples. The sequenced material came from naive CD8+ T cells from PBMCs. The gene calls are TRBV9 and TRBJ1-5, with D unresolved. In nucleotides, the CDR3 is TGTGCCAGCAGCGTAGACGGAAGTAGCAATCAGCCCCAGCATTTT. As protein: CASSVDGSSNQPQHF.